This T cell receptor beta chain was recovered during a study of molecular identifiers for immune sequencing clone quantification. General study results and limits: Spiked Jurkat TCR RNA equivalent to one cell reportedly surfaced among some 1 million naive cells.

This CDR3 contains 13 residues. CDR1 and CDR2 (germline): LGHNA, YNFKEQ. Trimming pared 0 bases from V and 7 bases from J, leaving 9 bases between. In the case of this clonotype: The antigen remains undetermined.

TCRdb redid the calling of the PCR reads with MiXCR, one entry per CDR3 protein. Here the sample spans over 600,000 distinct CDR3 sequences, approximately 20% being singletons. Sequencing was performed on naive CD8+ T cells from blood, with Jurkat cell RNA spiked in. Noted subset: FACS-sorted CD8+CD4-CCR7+CD45RA+ naive T cells. J is TRBJ1-1 and V is TRBV4-2, with unresolved D. The sequence derives from a human donor in good health. Some libraries in this study had Jurkat cell RNA spiked in. The CDR3, as DNA: TGTGCCAGCAGCCAAGAATGGCCAGTTGAAGCTTTCTTT. Protein product: CASSQEWPVEAFF.